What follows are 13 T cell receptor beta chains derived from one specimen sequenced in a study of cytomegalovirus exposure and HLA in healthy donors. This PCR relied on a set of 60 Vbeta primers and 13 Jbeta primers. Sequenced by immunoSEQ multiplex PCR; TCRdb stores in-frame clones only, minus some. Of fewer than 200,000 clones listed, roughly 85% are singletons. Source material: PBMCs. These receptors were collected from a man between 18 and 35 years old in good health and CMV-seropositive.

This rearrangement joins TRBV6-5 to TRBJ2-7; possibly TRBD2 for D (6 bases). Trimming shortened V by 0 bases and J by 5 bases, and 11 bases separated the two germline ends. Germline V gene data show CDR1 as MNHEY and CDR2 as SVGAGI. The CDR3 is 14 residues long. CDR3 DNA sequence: TGTGCCAGCAGTTACTCCCGGAGGGGAAACGAGCAGTACTTC. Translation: CASSYSRRGNEQYF.

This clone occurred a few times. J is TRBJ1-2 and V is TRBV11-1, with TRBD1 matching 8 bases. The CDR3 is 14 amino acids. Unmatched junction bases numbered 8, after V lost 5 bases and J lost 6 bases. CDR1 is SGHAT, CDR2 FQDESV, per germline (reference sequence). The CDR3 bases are TGTGCCAGCAGCCACGACAGGGGAATCGATGGCTACACCTTC. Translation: CASSHDRGIDGYTF.

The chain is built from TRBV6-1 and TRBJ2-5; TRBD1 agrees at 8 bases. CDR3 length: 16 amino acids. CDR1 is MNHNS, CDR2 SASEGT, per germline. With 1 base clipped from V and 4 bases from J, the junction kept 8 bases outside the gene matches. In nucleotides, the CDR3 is TGTGCCAGCAGTGAAGAAACAGGGGGTGGGGCAGAGACCCAGTACTTC. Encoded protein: CASSEETGGGAETQYF.

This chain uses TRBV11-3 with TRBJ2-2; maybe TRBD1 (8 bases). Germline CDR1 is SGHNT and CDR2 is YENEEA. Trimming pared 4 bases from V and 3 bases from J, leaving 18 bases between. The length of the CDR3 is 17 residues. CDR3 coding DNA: TGTGCCAGCAGCTGGGTCGGCACAGGGGGGGACACCGGGGAGCTGTTTTTT. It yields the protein CASSWVGTGGDTGELFF.

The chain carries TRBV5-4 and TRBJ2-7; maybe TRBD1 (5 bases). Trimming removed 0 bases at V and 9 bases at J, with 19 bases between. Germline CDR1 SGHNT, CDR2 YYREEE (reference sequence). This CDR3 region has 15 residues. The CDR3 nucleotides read TGTGCCAGCAGCTTGGATGTTCAGGGAACCGGAGCGCAGTACTTC. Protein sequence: CASSLDVQGTGAQYF.

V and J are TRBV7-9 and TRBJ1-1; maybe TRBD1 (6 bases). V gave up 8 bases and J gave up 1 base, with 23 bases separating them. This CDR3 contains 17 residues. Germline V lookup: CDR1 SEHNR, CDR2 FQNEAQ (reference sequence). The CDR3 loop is CASGFGAGVLPNTEAFF. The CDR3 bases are TGTGCCAGCGGATTTGGGGCAGGGGTATTACCGAACACTGAAGCTTTCTTT.

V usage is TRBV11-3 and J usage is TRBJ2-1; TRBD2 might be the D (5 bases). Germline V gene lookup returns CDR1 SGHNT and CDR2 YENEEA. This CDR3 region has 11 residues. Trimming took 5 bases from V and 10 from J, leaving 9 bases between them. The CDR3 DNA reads TGTGCCAGCAGCCGGGGTGGCGAGCAGTTCTTC. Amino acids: CASSRGGEQFF. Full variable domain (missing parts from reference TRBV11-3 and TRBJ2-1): EAGVVQSPRYKIIEKKQPVAFWCNPISGHNTLYWYLQNLGQGPELLIRYENEEAVDDSQLPKDRFSAERLKGVDSTLKIQPAELGDSAVYLCASSRGGEQFFGPGTRLTVL.

CDR3 nucleotides: TGTGCCAGCAGCTTGGGACTTCGGGGAAGGGACGAGCAGTACTTC. Translated: CASSLGLRGRDEQYF. The genes are TRBV7-2 and TRBJ2-7, with D possibly being TRBD2 (6 bases). The V and J ends lost 3 bases and 5 bases respectively, with 17 bases between them. Germline V lookup: CDR1 SGHTA, CDR2 FQGNSA. This CDR3 region has 15 residues.

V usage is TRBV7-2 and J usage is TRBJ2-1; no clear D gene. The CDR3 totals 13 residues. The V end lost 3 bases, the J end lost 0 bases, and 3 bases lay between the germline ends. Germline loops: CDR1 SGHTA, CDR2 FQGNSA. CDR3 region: CASSFLSYNEQFF. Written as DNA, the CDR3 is TGTGCCAGCAGCTTCCTCTCCTACAATGAGCAGTTCTTC.

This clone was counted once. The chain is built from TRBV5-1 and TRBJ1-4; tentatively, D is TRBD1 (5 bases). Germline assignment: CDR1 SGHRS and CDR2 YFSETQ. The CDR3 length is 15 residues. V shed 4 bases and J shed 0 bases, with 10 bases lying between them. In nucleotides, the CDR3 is TGCGCCAGCAGCGGGGGACTTGCAACTAATGAAAAACTGTTTTTT. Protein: CASSGGLATNEKLFF.

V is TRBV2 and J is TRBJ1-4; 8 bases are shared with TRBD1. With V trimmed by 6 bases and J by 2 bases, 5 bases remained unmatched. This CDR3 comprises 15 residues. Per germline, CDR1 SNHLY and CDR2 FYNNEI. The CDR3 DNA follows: TGTGCCAGCAGCGGACAGGGCGGCACTAATGAAAAACTGTTTTTT. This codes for CASSGQGGTNEKLFF.

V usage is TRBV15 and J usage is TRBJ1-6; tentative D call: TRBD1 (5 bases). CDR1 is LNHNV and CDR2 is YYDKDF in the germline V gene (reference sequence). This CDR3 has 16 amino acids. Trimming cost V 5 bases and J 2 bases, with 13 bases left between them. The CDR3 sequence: CATSQPLGAYNSPLHF. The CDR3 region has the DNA TGTGCCACCAGCCAACCCCTAGGGGCCTATAATTCACCCCTCCACTTT.

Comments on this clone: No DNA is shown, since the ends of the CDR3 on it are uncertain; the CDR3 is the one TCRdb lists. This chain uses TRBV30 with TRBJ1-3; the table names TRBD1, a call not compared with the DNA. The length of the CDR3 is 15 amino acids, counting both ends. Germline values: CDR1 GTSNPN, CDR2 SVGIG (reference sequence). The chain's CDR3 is CAWGRGTANGNTVYF.